The 8 T cell receptor beta chains listed next were all sequenced from one sample in a study of PD-1 blockade in mismatch repair-deficient tumors. Assay used: immunoSEQ multiplex PCR; TCRdb lists only in-frame clones, some missing. The table shows roughly 16,000 clones, with 80% to 85% occurring only once. The sequencing here drew on PBMCs, taken 4 weeks after starting pembrolizumab. The origin of the receptors is an adult with mismatch repair-deficient cancer.

The gene calls are TRBV19 and TRBJ2-1; 8 bases match TRBD2. This CDR3 region has 15 residues. Germline-derived CDR1 and CDR2 are LNHDA and SQIVND (reference sequence). Germline trimming cut 6 bases from V and 2 bases from J; bases unmatched to any gene: 6. The CDR3 is CASRAGTSAYNEQFF. The CDR3 coding sequence is TGTGCCAGTAGAGCCGGGACTAGTGCCTACAATGAGCAGTTCTTC.

The chain employs TRBV27 and TRBJ1-1, with 9 bases lining up with TRBD1. The length of the CDR3 is 14 residues. V shed 8 bases and J 6 bases; nucleotides not matched to a gene: 10. Germline V CDR1 and CDR2: MNHEY, SMNVEV (reference sequence). The CDR3 nucleotides are TGTGCCAGCGGTCCGGGACAGGGAATGGCTGAAGCTTTCTTT. This translates into CASGPGQGMAEAFF.

The CDR3 DNA sequence: TGCAGCGTTGAAGAAAAGGGACAATTTAATGAAAAACTGTTTTTT. It codes for CSVEEKGQFNEKLFF. This chain links TRBV29-1 with TRBJ1-4; TRBD1 might be the D (6 bases). V dropped 0 bases and J dropped 4 bases, with 12 bases sitting between them. The CDR3 runs 15 residues. CDR1 is SQVTM and CDR2 is ANQGSEA in the germline V gene.

V is TRBV5-4 and J is TRBJ2-7, with TRBD1 identical over 9 bases. The V gene end was trimmed by 6 bases and the J gene end by 7 bases; junction bases not matched to a gene: 8. The CDR3 runs 13 residues. The germline V gene has CDR1 SGHNT and CDR2 YYREEE (reference sequence). The CDR3 DNA reads as TGTGCCAGCACCCGGGACAGGGTGGGGGAGCAGTACTTC. This encodes CASTRDRVGEQYF.

This clone appeared a single time. This chain joins TRBV27 and TRBJ2-1; 7 bases align to TRBD2. Germline lookup yields CDR1 MNHEY and CDR2 SMNVEV (reference sequence). Unmatched junction bases numbered 12, after V lost 4 bases and J lost 6 bases. This CDR3 spans 16 amino acids. The CDR3 region has the DNA TGTGCCAGCAGTTCCTCCTCAGCGGGGAGGGGCAATGAGCAGTTCTTC. This codes for CASSSSSAGRGNEQFF.

This clone has more than one count but fewer than ten. The CDR3 DNA reads as TGTGCCAGCAACCCCGGGACAGGGGGCTCCGAGCAGTACTTC. Encoded protein: CASNPGTGGSEQYF. V and J are TRBV7-2 and TRBJ2-7; 12 nucleotides align to TRBD1. This CDR3 is built from 14 residues. Trimming took 7 bases from V and 6 from J; bases not matched to a gene: 7. Germline V lookup: CDR1 SGHTA, CDR2 FQGNSA.

This clone was counted between two and nine times. The gene calls are TRBV27 and TRBJ1-6; 12 nucleotides match TRBD1. Germline V gene sequence: CDR1 MNHEY, CDR2 SMNVEV (reference sequence). Germline trimming cut 4 bases from V and 12 bases from J; bases unmatched to any gene: 7. The CDR3 is 15 amino acids. The CDR3 nucleotides read TGTGCCAGCAGTTCCCCCGGGACAGGGGGCGAACCCCTCCACTTT. Its protein is CASSSPGTGGEPLHF.

This sequence joins TRBV7-8 and TRBJ2-3; D is unresolved. Trimming took off 6 bases at V and 4 bases at J, with 11 bases between the two ends. Per the germline V gene, CDR1 is SGHVS and CDR2 is FQNEAQ. This CDR3 is built from 13 residues. CDR3 region: CASSRNRADTQYF. DNA of the CDR3: TGTGCCAGCAGTCGCAATCGAGCAGATACGCAGTATTTT.